Here is one T cell receptor beta chain with its context. No antigen is known for it. This entry belongs to a study of cytomegalovirus exposure and HLA in healthy donors. Study results and limitations: Reports described diagnosis of cytomegalovirus status by the classifier as highly specific and sensitive.

Primers for the PCR totalled 60 Vbeta and 13 Jbeta. The assay was immunoSEQ multiplex PCR, and TCRdb's table has in-frame clones only and misses some. The data show 42,000 or so clones, roughly half seen once. The sequenced sample consisted of PBMCs. This TCR was sampled from a human donor in good health.

In nucleotides, the CDR3 is TGTGCCAGCAGCTCTAATAGCGGGGCTCGCGAGACCCAGTACTTC. Translation gives CASSSNSGARETQYF. The chain combines TRBV7-9 with TRBJ2-5, with 8 bases matching TRBD2. The germline V gene encodes CDR1 SEHNR and CDR2 FQNEAQ (reference sequence). The CDR3 has 15 amino acids. Trimming cost V 4 bases and J 5 bases; bases outside gene matches: 9.